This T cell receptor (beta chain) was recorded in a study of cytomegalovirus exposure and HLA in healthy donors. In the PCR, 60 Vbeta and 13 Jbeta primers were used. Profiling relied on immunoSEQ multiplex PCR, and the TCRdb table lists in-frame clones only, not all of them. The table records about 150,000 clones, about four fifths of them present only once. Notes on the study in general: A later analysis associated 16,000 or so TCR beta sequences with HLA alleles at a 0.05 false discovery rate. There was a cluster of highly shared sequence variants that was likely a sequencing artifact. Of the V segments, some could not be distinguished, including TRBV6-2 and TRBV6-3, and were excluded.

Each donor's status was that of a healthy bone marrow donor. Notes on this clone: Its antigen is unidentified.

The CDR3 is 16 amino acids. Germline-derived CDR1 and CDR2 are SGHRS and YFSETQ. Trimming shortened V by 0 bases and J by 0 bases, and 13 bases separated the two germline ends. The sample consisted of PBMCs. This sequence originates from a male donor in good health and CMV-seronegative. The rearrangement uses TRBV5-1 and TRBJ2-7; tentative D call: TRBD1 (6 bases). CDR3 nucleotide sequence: TGCGCCAGCAGCTTGGGGACAGCCTTAAACTCCTACGAGCAGTACTTC. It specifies CASSLGTALNSYEQYF.